This TCR beta chain was sequenced during a study of T cells after yellow fever vaccination. This CDR3 has 14 residues. With 5 bases removed from V and 6 bases from J, the gap between germline ends came to 17 bases. Looked up from germline, CDR1 is GTSNPN and CDR2 is SVGIG (reference sequence). Study-level results: Weaker overall, the secondary response nonetheless peaked faster (day 5 versus 15). The study noted that FACS-sorted repertoires could contain abundant clonotypes contaminating from the bulk population.

This clonotype has more than one count but fewer than ten. Antigen unknown. It was through 5'RACE template switching that TCR cDNA was made, with a universal primer site and UMIs added. Using its own MiXCR run on the 5' RACE reads, TCRdb lists one record per CDR3 protein. The sample records some 670,000 distinct CDR3 sequences, approximately 13% being singletons. The chain employs TRBV30 and TRBJ2-1; D is unresolved. Material: PBMCs, obtained on the day of the yellow fever booster vaccination. The receptor was isolated from a man younger than 40 who received the YFV17D yellow fever vaccine. This chain's CDR3 is CAWGPGLPFNEQFF. As DNA, the CDR3 is TGTGCCTGGGGCCCGGGCCTTCCTTTCAATGAGCAGTTCTTC.